Below, 28 T cell receptor beta chains from the same sample are listed, as sequenced in a study of human T cells and chemical hapten exposure. TCRdb re-analysed the RACE reads in MiXCR, keeping a single row per CDR3 protein. The data contain about 42,000 distinct CDR3 sequences, approximately 9% of them singletons. Noted time point: patch test 2, 6 weeks after DPC sensitization. This sample's treatment: therapeutic diphenylcyclopropenone sensitization with weekly scalp DPC. This sample comprised whole blood, obtained in connection with sensitization to the hapten diphenylcyclopropenone (DPC). These TCRs come from a woman aged 40 to 55 with alopecia areata. Some clones in this sample may be carry-over from other donors' samples.

This clonotype has a handful of counts. The chain uses TRBV24-1 and TRBJ1-1; no definite D call. Trimming cost V 7 bases and J 3 bases, with 17 bases left between them. The CDR3 has 15 residues. Germline CDR1 reads KGHDR; CDR2 reads SFDVKD. CDR3 in DNA: TGTGCCACCAGCCCCCCCGATCAGTCGGACACTGAAGCTTTCTTT. Translating it yields CATSPPDQSDTEAFF.

This clonotype was seen repeatedly, ten times or more. The J gene is TRBJ2-1, the V gene TRBV4-1; 9 bases fit TRBD1. Looked up from germline, CDR1 is MGHRA and CDR2 is YSYEKL. The ends lost 1 base at V and 3 bases at J; junction bases unmatched: 7. This CDR3 comprises 17 residues. The CDR3 loop is CASSQGITGGGYNEQFF. The CDR3 DNA reads TGCGCCAGCAGCCAAGGGATTACAGGGGGCGGCTACAATGAGCAGTTCTTC.

The chain combines TRBV20-1 with TRBJ1-1, with D hard to call. Germline V gene data show CDR1 as DFQATT and CDR2 as SNEGSKA (reference sequence). V lost 6 bases and J lost 0, with 11 bases in between. There are 13 residues in the CDR3. As DNA, the CDR3 is TGCAGTGCGCCCGGACGGCTGAACACTGAAGCTTTCTTT. Amino acid sequence: CSAPGRLNTEAFF.

At least ten counts were recorded for this clonotype. V and J are TRBV29-1 and TRBJ2-7; 7 nucleotides match TRBD1. V gave up 4 bases and J gave up 7 bases; unmatched junction bases: 4. The CDR3 is 11 amino acids. Germline-derived CDR1 and CDR2 are SQVTM and ANQGSEA. The CDR3 DNA follows: TGCAGCGTTGGAAGACAGGGTGAGCAGTACTTC. It codes for CSVGRQGEQYF.

This clonotype was observed at least ten times. The chain links TRBV19 to TRBJ1-4; D not certain. The CDR3 has 14 amino acids. The V end was cut by 6 bases, the J end by 5 bases, with 13 bases between. Germline CDR1 reads LNHDA; CDR2 reads SQIVND (reference sequence). CDR3 sequence reads: CASSRRLGNEKLFF. CDR3 DNA: TGTGCCAGTAGCCGAAGGCTGGGGAATGAAAAACTGTTTTTT.

This clonotype was seen a few times. The genes are TRBV7-9 and TRBJ2-7, with a possible D match to TRBD1 (6 bases). Germline CDR1 and CDR2: SEHNR and FQNEAQ (reference sequence). CDR3 length equals 16 residues. Trimming removed 1 base at V and 0 bases at J, with 13 bases between. CDR3 region: CASSLGSGHHSYEQYF. For the CDR3, the DNA is TGTGCCAGCAGCTTAGGCTCGGGACACCACTCCTACGAGCAGTACTTC.

The chain uses TRBV7-6 and TRBJ2-1; D call uncertain. The germline CDR1 and CDR2 sequences are SGHVS and FNYEAQ. The CDR3 is made up of 16 amino acids. Trimming removed 0 bases from V and 1 base from J, with 10 bases in between. The CDR3 protein is CASSLAGRVSYNEQFF. CDR3 DNA sequence: TGTGCCAGCAGCTTAGCCGGTAGAGTGTCCTACAATGAGCAGTTCTTC.

The chain has TRBV4-1 and TRBJ2-7; 10 bases align to TRBD1. Germline CDR1 and CDR2: MGHRA and YSYEKL. CDR3 length: 14 residues. V was pared by 6 bases and J by 5 bases, with 7 bases of the junction left unmatched. The CDR3 bases are TGCGCCAGCAGACCCGGGACAGGGGCCCACGAGCAGTACTTC. It specifies CASRPGTGAHEQYF.

In this sample, this clonotype turned up many times. This chain joins TRBV20-1 and TRBJ1-2; D uncertain. The CDR3 sequence is 14 residues long. Trimming cost V 3 bases and J 5 bases, with 16 bases left between them. Germline V gene data show CDR1 as DFQATT and CDR2 as SNEGSKA (reference sequence). CDR3 DNA: TGCAGTGCTAGCCCCGAGGACGGAGTATATGGCTACACCTTC. Protein product: CSASPEDGVYGYTF.

As regards this clonotype: A read error may be the cause here, since a much bigger clone is one base away. No conserved phenylalanine or tryptophan is present at the end of the CDR3, so a read error is the likely explanation. The CDR3 DNA reads TGTGCCAGCAGTGCTGGCGGCAGCGGGGAGCTGTTTTTA. Protein: CASSAGGSGELFL. The V and J genes are TRBV5-6 and TRBJ2-2; D is uncertain. Per the germline V gene, CDR1 is SGHDT and CDR2 is YYEEEE. The CDR3 consists of 13 residues. V was cut by 5 bases and J by 7 bases, with 12 bases left in between.

V is TRBV19 and J is TRBJ2-5; TRBD1 agrees at 7 bases. V lost 3 bases, J lost 3 bases, and 7 bases stayed unmatched. Germline V gene data show CDR1 as LNHDA and CDR2 as SQIVND (reference sequence). This CDR3 has 15 amino acids. CDR3: CASSIHFTGEETQYF. CDR3 nucleotide sequence: TGTGCCAGTAGTATCCATTTTACAGGGGAAGAGACCCAGTACTTC.

This clonotype was detected only a few times. The gene calls are TRBV3-1 and TRBJ2-3; the match to TRBD2 covers 7 bases. The V gene's germline CDR1 is LGHDT and CDR2 YNNKEL (reference sequence). V lost 0 bases, J lost 2 bases, and 5 bases stayed unmatched. There are 16 residues in the CDR3. DNA of the CDR3: TGTGCCAGCAGCCAAGACGCTAGCGGATACACAGATACGCAGTATTTT. Translating gives CASSQDASGYTDTQYF.

There are many counts of this clonotype. CDR3 in amino acids: CASSYSIENTEAFF. The DNA for the CDR3 is TGTGCCAGCAGTTACTCGATAGAGAACACTGAAGCTTTCTTT. The chain joins TRBV6-5 to TRBJ1-1, with unresolved D. The CDR3 is 14 residues long. The germline gives CDR1 MNHEY, CDR2 SVGAGI. Trimming removed 0 bases at V and 1 base at J, with 6 bases between.

This clonotype was counted ten times or more. The gene calls are TRBV6-5 and TRBJ2-7, with TRBD1 matching 9 bases. This CDR3 contains 16 residues. Germline CDR1 and CDR2: MNHEY and SVGAGI. The V gene end was trimmed by 1 base and the J gene end by 3 bases; junction bases not matched to a gene: 7. CDR3 sequence (DNA): TGTGCCAGCAGTTACTTTTCCGGACAGGGGCGCTACGAGCAGTACTTC. It encodes CASSYFSGQGRYEQYF.

This clonotype was counted between two and nine times. The chain links TRBV9 to TRBJ2-7; 8 nucleotides align to TRBD1. The germline CDR1 and CDR2 sequences are SGDLS and YYNGEE. The ends lost 4 bases at V and 3 bases at J; junction bases unmatched: 6. The CDR3 sequence is 14 residues long. CDR3 coding DNA: TGTGCCAGCAGCTTCTCGGACAGGGACTACGAGCAGTACTTC. Its protein product is CASSFSDRDYEQYF.

This clonotype has a count of ten or more. This chain connects TRBV11-1 to TRBJ2-1; D call uncertain. Germline CDR1 SGHAT, CDR2 FQDESV (reference sequence). The ends were cut back, 1 base at V and 6 bases at J, with 1 base in the middle. The CDR3 length is 11 residues. CDR3 in amino acids: CASSLVNEQFF. CDR3 coding DNA: TGTGCCAGCAGCTTAGTCAATGAGCAGTTCTTC.

In its sample, this clonotype was seen a few times. The chain joins TRBV7-2 to TRBJ1-4, with 9 bases identical to TRBD1. This CDR3 is built from 15 residues. V shed 4 bases, J shed 5 bases, and the junction held 5 bases outside the gene matches. Per the germline V gene, CDR1 is SGHTA and CDR2 is FQGNSA. CDR3 coding DNA: TGTGCCAGCAGCTCCCCTGGACAGGGGAATGAAAAACTGTTTTTT. It specifies CASSSPGQGNEKLFF.

This sequence joins TRBV7-2 and TRBJ2-1, with D possibly matching TRBD2 (6 bases). Per the germline V gene, CDR1 is SGHTA and CDR2 is FQGNSA. Trimming removed 0 bases from V and 6 bases from J, with 9 bases in between. There are 14 residues in the CDR3. CDR3 nucleotide sequence: TGTGCCAGCAGCTTAGCAGTGGGGGGCAATGAGCAGTTCTTC. Protein product: CASSLAVGGNEQFF.

The table lists this clonotype with many counts. The rearrangement links TRBV6-5 to TRBJ2-7; 9 nucleotides align to TRBD1. Per germline, CDR1 MNHEY and CDR2 SVGAGI. The CDR3 loop spans 14 amino acids. The junction had 7 bases not matched to a gene; V was cut back by 5 bases and J by 5 bases. The CDR3 nucleotides read TGTGCCAGCAGTGCCCTGGGACAGGGCAACGAGCAGTACTTC. Its translation: CASSALGQGNEQYF.

The rearrangement joins TRBV30 to TRBJ2-7; weak D call: TRBD2 (6 bases). CDR1 and CDR2 (germline): GTSNPN, SVGIG (reference sequence). V was shortened by 3 bases and J by 2 bases, with 11 bases between the two germline ends. This CDR3 region has 13 residues. The CDR3 DNA follows: TGTGCCTGGAGGCGGGGAAACACCTACGAGCAGTACTTC. This encodes CAWRRGNTYEQYF.

At least ten counts were recorded for this clonotype. V gene TRBV6-4 combines with J gene TRBJ2-3, with 9 bases that match TRBD1. The CDR3 totals 15 residues. The junction had 4 bases not matched to a gene; V was cut back by 2 bases and J by 4 bases. Per germline, CDR1 MRHNA and CDR2 SNTAGT. The CDR3 coding sequence is TGTGCCAGCAGTGACCCGGGACAGGGCCCAGATACGCAGTATTTT. Translated, it gives CASSDPGQGPDTQYF.

Many counts were recorded for this clonotype. The genes are TRBV29-1 and TRBJ2-1, with D perhaps TRBD1 or TRBD2 (7 bases each). There are 16 residues in the CDR3. The V gene lost 8 bases and the J gene lost 4 bases, with 24 bases spanning the gap. Germline CDR1 SQVTM, CDR2 ANQGSEA. The CDR3 loop reads CSSRGDRTYIYNEQFF. CDR3 bases: TGCAGCTCCCGGGGGGACAGAACCTATATTTACAATGAGCAGTTCTTC.

This clonotype was seen at least ten times. The rearrangement links TRBV11-2 to TRBJ1-2; possible D gene TRBD1, 6 bases. This CDR3 region has 14 residues. Per germline, CDR1 SGHAT and CDR2 FQNNGV. V was trimmed by 5 bases and J by 8 bases, leaving 18 bases between them. CDR3 sequence reads: CASSELAGGRGYTF. CDR3 DNA: TGTGCCAGCAGCGAACTGGCGGGGGGCCGAGGCTACACCTTC.

This clonotype showed up many times. The V gene is TRBV29-1, the J gene TRBJ2-7; no firm D call. This CDR3 is 15 amino acids long. Germline CDR1 reads SQVTM; CDR2 reads ANQGSEA. Trimming took off 6 bases at V and 7 bases at J, with 25 bases between the two ends. CDR3 protein: CSVRTTYSSPGEQYF. CDR3 DNA sequence: TGCAGCGTCCGCACCACTTATAGCTCCCCCGGGGAGCAGTACTTC.

The chain couples TRBV11-3 to TRBJ2-2; D unresolved. Trimming cost V 1 base and J 2 bases, with 2 bases left between them. This CDR3 is 13 amino acids long. Looked up from germline, CDR1 is SGHNT and CDR2 is YENEEA. The CDR3 loop reads CASSLVNTGELFF. The CDR3 DNA reads TGTGCCAGCAGCTTAGTTAACACCGGGGAGCTGTTTTTT.

This clonotype was counted many times. The rearrangement joins TRBV27 to TRBJ1-5; D uncertain. Deletions cut 2 bases from V and 1 base from J, with 18 bases between. Germline V gene lookup returns CDR1 MNHEY and CDR2 SMNVEV (reference sequence). The CDR3 loop spans 18 amino acids. CDR3 in DNA: TGTGCCAGCAGTTTAGGTGAGGCGGGCGGAGGCAGCAATCAGCCCCAGCATTTT. Its translation: CASSLGEAGGGSNQPQHF.

The table lists this clonotype with a few counts. In DNA, the CDR3 is TGCGCCAGCAGCCAAGTCGGGCCCGGCACCGGGGAGCTGTTTTTT. Protein sequence: CASSQVGPGTGELFF. This chain uses TRBV4-1 with TRBJ2-2; no reliable D call. The CDR3 is 15 residues long. Germline CDR1 MGHRA, CDR2 YSYEKL. V lost 1 base, J lost 4 bases, and 10 bases lay in between.

This clonotype was observed at least ten times. The chain recombines TRBV3-1 with TRBJ1-2, with no clear D. In germline, CDR1 is LGHDT, CDR2 YNNKEL (reference sequence). Trimming shortened V by 1 base and J by 5 bases, and 11 bases separated the two germline ends. The CDR3 consists of 14 residues. DNA of the CDR3: TGTGCCAGCAGCCAAGGCCCCATCGGATATGGCTACACCTTC. This encodes CASSQGPIGYGYTF.